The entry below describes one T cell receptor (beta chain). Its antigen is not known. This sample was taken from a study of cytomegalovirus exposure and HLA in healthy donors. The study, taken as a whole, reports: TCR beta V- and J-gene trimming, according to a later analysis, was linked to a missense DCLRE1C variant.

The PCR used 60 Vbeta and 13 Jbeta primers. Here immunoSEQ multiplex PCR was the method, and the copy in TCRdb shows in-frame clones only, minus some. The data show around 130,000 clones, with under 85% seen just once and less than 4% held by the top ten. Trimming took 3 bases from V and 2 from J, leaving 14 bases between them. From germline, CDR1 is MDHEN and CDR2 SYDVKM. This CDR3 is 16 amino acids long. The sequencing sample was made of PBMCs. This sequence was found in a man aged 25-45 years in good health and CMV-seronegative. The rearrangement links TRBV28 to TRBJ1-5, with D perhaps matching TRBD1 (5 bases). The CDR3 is CASSLFSGGGNQPQHF. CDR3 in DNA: TGTGCCAGCAGTTTGTTCTCGGGGGGAGGCAATCAGCCCCAGCATTTT.